This T cell receptor (beta chain) originates from a study of blood T cell repertoires in COVID-19. The data were produced by immunoSEQ multiplex PCR, yet TCRdb's version contains in-frame clones alone and is incomplete. The data hold 88,000 or so clones, with over 75% observed a single time. The sequence came from a man aged 55 to 70 with acute or convalescent COVID-19. Material: peripheral blood.

This CDR3 is CASSLPGLATGNEQFF. DNA of the CDR3: TGTGCCAGCAGCCTACCGGGACTAGCGACCGGCAATGAGCAGTTCTTC. The chain joins TRBV3-1 (or the pseudogene TRBV3-2) to TRBJ2-1; 10 positions agree with TRBD2. Germline CDR1 and CDR2: LGHDT and YNNKEL (reference sequence). Trimming at V came to 4 bases and at J to 6 bases, leaving 9 bases not matched to a gene. The CDR3 totals 16 residues.